This TCR beta chain was sequenced in a study of T cell changes during pregnancy in multiple sclerosis. Measured with immunoSEQ multiplex PCR; TCRdb has only the in-frame clones, and not every one. This table holds 90,000 to 95,000 clones, around 93% found once. V lost 6 bases and J lost 4, with 16 bases in between. Germline CDR1 reads LNHDA; CDR2 reads SQIVND (reference sequence). The CDR3 covers 15 residues. The sequence derives from a female donor with multiple sclerosis, enrolled in a pregnancy study. The sample was peripheral blood, taken before pregnancy. This chain links TRBV19 with TRBJ1-3, with unresolved D. CDR3: CASRPGLATGNTIYF. The CDR3 bases are TGTGCCAGTAGGCCAGGCCTTGCGACAGGAAACACCATATATTTT.